These 4 T cell receptor beta chains came from one sample sequenced in a study of OX40 agonist ivuxolimab in advanced cancers. Assay: immunoSEQ multiplex PCR; the TCRdb copy retains only in-frame clones and omits some. This table has 70,000 or so clones, 75% to 90% appearing once. The source material was CD4+ or CD8+ T cells sorted from blood, sampled in a trial of the OX40 agonist ivuxolimab. Every receptor here comes from an adult with an advanced solid tumor such as melanoma, head and neck, liver or kidney cancer.

In DNA, the CDR3 is TGCGCCAGCAGCCGCGCCCAGGGAGGCATGGGCAATCAGCCCCAGCATTTT. Its translation: CASSRAQGGMGNQPQHF. The V call is TRBV4-1, the J call TRBJ1-5; D is perhaps TRBD1 (5 bases). The CDR3 has 17 amino acids. Germline CDR1 is MGHRA and CDR2 is YSYEKL. V was shortened by 4 bases and J by 2 bases, with 18 bases between the two germline ends.

V gene TRBV7-2 combines with J gene TRBJ2-3; D not resolved. The CDR3 is 11 residues long. The V gene lost 5 bases and the J gene lost 6 bases, with 6 bases spanning the gap. Germline values: CDR1 SGHTA, CDR2 FQGNSA. This CDR3 reads CASSRRDTQYF. The CDR3 DNA sequence: TGTGCCAGCAGCCGACGGGATACGCAGTATTTT. Filled out from reference TRBV7-2 and TRBJ2-3, the complete variable domain reads GAGVSQSPSNKVTEKGKDVELRCDPISGHTALYWYRQSLGQGLEFLIYFQGNSAPDKSGLPSDRFSAERTGGSVSTLTIQRTQQEDSAVYLCASSRRDTQYFGPGTRLTVL.

CDR3 sequence (DNA): TGTGCCAGCAGCTTAGACCGGGACCACGAGCAGTACTTC. Amino acid sequence: CASSLDRDHEQYF. V is TRBV7-6 and J is TRBJ2-7; perhaps D is TRBD1 or TRBD2 (5 bases each). Germline lookup yields CDR1 SGHVS and CDR2 FNYEAQ. Trimming left V 1 base short and J 5 bases short, with 9 bases between. This CDR3 is built from 13 residues.

This clone was counted a single time. The chain has TRBV4-3 and TRBJ2-1, with D perhaps TRBD2 (6 bases). This CDR3 is 16 amino acids long. The V end lost 0 bases, the J end lost 4 bases, and 13 bases lay between the germline ends. CDR1 LGHNA and CDR2 YSLEER come from the germline V gene. The CDR3 here is CASSQDSGGSYNEQFF. Written as DNA, the CDR3 is TGCGCCAGCAGCCAAGATAGCGGAGGAAGTTACAATGAGCAGTTCTTC.